These T cell receptor beta chains were read from a single sample in a study of blood T cell repertoires in COVID-19. This table comes from immunoSEQ multiplex PCR, and its TCRdb copy is limited to in-frame clones, with some not included. This sample yields some 180,000 clones, of which around 82% are seen a single time; roughly 1.9% belongs to the top ten. Sequencing was performed on peripheral blood. These receptors were taken from an elderly woman with acute or convalescent COVID-19. Each CDR3 is given with its conserved first and last residue. Fields, in order: D gene, V gene, clone size, J gene, CDR3 DNA, CDR3 protein. D genes are given only for firm matches. Size tells how often a clone was seen (once, few, many) or the class of an expanded clone, and some rows leave it out.

>TRBD2|TRBV18|NA|TRBJ2-7
TGTGCCAGCTCACCTCGTGGGACTAGCGGGAGCTCCTACGAGCAGTACTTC
CASSPRGTSGSSYEQYF
>TRBD2|TRBV7-2|NA|TRBJ2-7
TGTGCCAGCAGCTCCCGGCGGGAGGGAACCTACGAGCAGTACTTC
CASSSRREGTYEQYF
>NA|TRBV7-2|NA|TRBJ1-4
TGTGCCAGCAGCTCGACAGGCACTAATGAAAAACTGTTTTTT
CASSSTGTNEKLFF
>NA|TRBV18|few|TRBJ1-5
TGTGCCAGCTCCTCCGGACACAATAGCAATCAGCCCCAGCATTTT
CASSSGHNSNQPQHF
>TRBD1|TRBV5-1|NA|TRBJ1-1
TGCGCCAGCAGCTTGGCCCCTATGATACAGGGGAGCACTGAAGCTTTCTTT
CASSLAPMIQGSTEAFF
>NA|TRBV5-5|NA|TRBJ2-7
TGTGCCAGCAGCTTGGCTCCAGGATCAACCTACGAGCAGTACTTC
CASSLAPGSTYEQYF
>TRBD2|TRBV19|NA|TRBJ2-1
TGTGCCAGTAGTACCGAGCGGGGTGGCTACAATGAGCAGTTCTTC
CASSTERGGYNEQFF
>TRBD2|TRBV9|NA|TRBJ2-2
TGTGCCAGCAGCGCAGGACTAGCGGGAGGGGGGACCGGGGAGCTGTTTTTT
CASSAGLAGGGTGELFF
>TRBD2|TRBV7-2|NA|TRBJ2-7
TGTGCCAGCAGCTTACCGCTGCTAACTAGCGGGGGGAGGAGCGAGCAGTACTTC
CASSLPLLTSGGRSEQYF
>NA|TRBV9|NA|TRBJ2-5
TGTGCCAGCAGCGCGAGGAAGGGGTTGACCCAAGAGACCCAGTACTTC
CASSARKGLTQETQYF
>TRBD2|TRBV7-9|NA|TRBJ2-2
TGTGCCAGCAGCTCCCCTGGCGGGGGGGCCAACACCGGGGAGCTGTTTTTT
CASSSPGGGANTGELFF
>NA|TRBV28|NA|TRBJ2-7
TGTGCCAGCGGCAGCGGGCAGGGGGTCTACGAGCAGTACTTC
CASGSGQGVYEQYF
>TRBD2|TRBV3-1/TRBV3-2|once|TRBJ2-3
TGTGCCAGCAGCGCCGGACTAGCGGGAGGCTCAAACACAGATACGCAGTATTTT
CASSAGLAGGSNTDTQYF